These 17 T cell receptor beta chains were all obtained from the same sample, sequenced in a study of T cells in Graves' hyperthyroidism and ophthalmopathy. Amplification of TCR beta CDR3 regions was performed using RNA transcripts as template. TCR CDR3 underwent first-round RT-PCR with the HTBI primer set. One entry per CDR3 protein results from TCRdb running MiXCR on the multiplex PCR reads. The sample shows 92,000 or so distinct CDR3 sequences, about half of them seen only once. Source material: blood. The receptors derive from a woman between 35 and 50 years old with Graves' hyperthyroidism.

J is TRBJ2-6 and V is TRBV5-1; D is tentatively TRBD1 or TRBD2 (5 bases each). Per the germline V gene, CDR1 is SGHRS and CDR2 is YFSETQ. The CDR3 contains 14 residues. Trimming stripped 4 bases from V and 0 bases from J, with 5 bases between. The chain's CDR3 is CASSGGSGANVLTF. In nucleotides, the CDR3 is TGCGCCAGCAGCGGGGGCTCTGGGGCCAACGTCCTGACTTTC.

The DNA of the CDR3 is TGTGCCAGCAGCCCAGCGGACAGGGGATCTGAAAAACTGTTTTTT. Protein product: CASSPADRGSEKLFF. The chain recombines TRBV4-2 with TRBJ1-4, with 9 nucleotides matching TRBD1. Per the germline V gene, CDR1 is LGHNA and CDR2 is YNFKEQ. V gave up 4 bases and J gave up 7 bases; unmatched junction bases: 7. This CDR3 region has 15 residues.

This clonotype was counted a few times. This chain uses TRBV5-4 with TRBJ2-3; 9 nucleotides line up with TRBD2. V gave up 2 bases and J gave up 4 bases; unmatched junction bases: 8. The CDR3 length is 16 residues. CDR1 and CDR2 (germline): SGHNT, YYREEE (reference sequence). CDR3 nucleotide sequence: TGTGCCAGCAGCTTAGGGACTAGCAGGAGCCCAGATACGCAGTATTTT. Protein sequence: CASSLGTSRSPDTQYF.

This chain joins TRBV15 and TRBJ1-2, with D perhaps matching TRBD1 (5 bases). The V end was cut by 5 bases, the J end by 8 bases, with 24 bases between. The V gene's germline CDR1 is LNHNV and CDR2 YYDKDF (reference sequence). The CDR3 runs 16 residues. For the CDR3, the DNA is TGTGCCACCAGCGTCAACCAGGGCCAGGACCTTAACGGCTACACCTTC. It specifies CATSVNQGQDLNGYTF.

The CDR3 nucleotides are TGTGCCAGCAGTAGCGGGGATGCGAACACTGAAGCTTTCTTT. Protein product: CASSSGDANTEAFF. The J gene is TRBJ1-1, the V gene TRBV5-4; D is unclear. CDR1 is SGHNT and CDR2 is YYREEE in the germline V gene (reference sequence). The CDR3 extends over 14 amino acids. The germline V and J ends were trimmed by 5 bases and 1 base, with 12 bases remaining between them.

The V call is TRBV7-9, the J call TRBJ1-4; TRBD1 agrees at 7 bases. The CDR3 is 13 residues long. V shed 8 bases and J 7 bases; nucleotides not matched to a gene: 7. Germline V CDR1 and CDR2: SEHNR, FQNEAQ (reference sequence). The CDR3 DNA reads TGTGCCAGCGACAGGGCAGACACTGAAAAACTGTTTTTT. It encodes CASDRADTEKLFF.

At least ten counts were recorded for this clonotype. This chain links TRBV19 with TRBJ2-7, with unresolved D. Trimming stripped 6 bases from V and 1 base from J, with 10 bases between. The CDR3 length is 13 residues. Per the germline V gene, CDR1 is LNHDA and CDR2 is SQIVND (reference sequence). The CDR3 sequence: CASSQTASYEQYF. The CDR3, as DNA: TGTGCCAGTAGCCAGACGGCATCCTACGAGCAGTACTTC. Based on the CDR3 plus reference TRBV19 and TRBJ2-7, the full variable domain is DGGITQSPKYLFRKEGQNVTLSCEQNLNHDAMYWYRQDPGQGLRLIYYSQIVNDFQKGDIAEGYSVSREKKESFPLTVTSAQKNPTAFYLCASSQTASYEQYFGPGTRLTVT.

The V and J genes are TRBV7-2 and TRBJ1-4; no firm D call. The CDR3 has 16 amino acids. Germline V CDR1 and CDR2: SGHTA, FQGNSA. The V end was cut by 5 bases, the J end by 4 bases, with 17 bases between. The DNA for the CDR3 is TGTGCCAGCAGCCCCGGCCCGCCCTGGGGTAATGAAAAACTGTTTTTT. This gives the protein CASSPGPPWGNEKLFF.

This clonotype was observed a few times. The V gene is TRBV7-3, the J gene TRBJ1-5; 11 nucleotides agree with TRBD1. This CDR3 has 16 residues. CDR1 is SGHTA and CDR2 is FQGTGA in the germline V gene. The trim removed 6 bases at V and 3 bases at J, leaving 7 bases unmatched. CDR3 sequence (DNA): TGTGCCAGCAGTAACGGACAGGGGGCTATCAATCAGCCCCAGCATTTT. The encoded protein is CASSNGQGAINQPQHF.

This clonotype was seen at least ten times. The chain couples TRBV7-3 to TRBJ1-1; D not resolved. Trimming cost V 0 bases and J 3 bases, with 8 bases left between them. The CDR3 is 14 residues long. The germline V gene encodes CDR1 SGHTA and CDR2 FQGTGA. As DNA, the CDR3 is TGTGCCAGCAGCTTAACTAGGGATGACACTGAAGCTTTCTTT. This sequence encodes CASSLTRDDTEAFF.

The table lists this clonotype with many counts. At one of its ends the junction is not consistent with the germline gene, which may arise from a read error. The V call is TRBV12-3 or TRBV12-4, the J call TRBJ1-1, with D perhaps matching TRBD1 (6 bases). The CDR3 loop spans 14 amino acids. The DNA for the CDR3 is TGTGCCAGCAGCTTAGCGGGGGGCGGCACTGAAGCTTTCTTT. Translated: CASSLAGGGTEAFF.

This chain links TRBV20-1 with TRBJ2-2; possibly TRBD1 for D (5 bases). CDR1 is DFQATT and CDR2 is SNEGSKA in the germline V gene (reference sequence). The CDR3 totals 13 residues. V was pared by 6 bases and J by 0 bases, with 8 bases between. The DNA for the CDR3 is TGCAGTGCAAAGACAGCGAACACCGGGGAGCTGTTTTTT. Translated: CSAKTANTGELFF.

The chain links TRBV14 to TRBJ1-1, with D maybe TRBD1 (6 bases). The CDR3 runs to 13 residues. Germline loops: CDR1 SGHDN, CDR2 FVKESK. Deletions cut 4 bases from V and 4 bases from J, with 10 bases between. The chain's CDR3 is CASSRGLGTEAFF. CDR3 in DNA: TGTGCCAGCAGCCGGGGGCTTGGCACTGAAGCTTTCTTT.

Ten or more counts support this clonotype. The chain joins TRBV6-4 to TRBJ2-7; D gene uncertain. V dropped 10 bases and J dropped 2 bases, with 15 bases sitting between them. The CDR3 contains 13 residues. Germline-derived CDR1 and CDR2 are MRHNA and SNTAGT. The CDR3 is CAILSCLPYEQYF. As DNA, the CDR3 is TGTGCCATTCTTTCGTGTCTTCCCTACGAGCAGTACTTC.

The gene calls are TRBV7-9 and TRBJ1-1; TRBD1 agrees at 7 bases. The germline CDR1 and CDR2 sequences are SEHNR and FQNEAQ (reference sequence). CDR3 size: 13 residues. The V segment lost 3 bases and the J segment 7 bases; nucleotides outside the gene matches: 5. The CDR3 bases are TGTGCCAGCAGCTTGAAGGGGGCGGGTGAAGCTTTCTTT. It encodes CASSLKGAGEAFF.

As for this clonotype: This could be a read error, since a much larger clone is one nucleotide away. No conserved phenylalanine or tryptophan ends this CDR3, so it is likely a read error. The gene calls are TRBV12-3 or TRBV12-4 and TRBJ2-6, with D uncertain. The CDR3 is 13 residues long. Trimming took off 4 bases at V and 0 bases at J, with 1 base between the two ends. The CDR3 DNA reads TGTGCCAGCAGTTCCTCTGGGGCCAACGTCCTGACTCTC. Protein: CASSSSGANVLTL.

This clonotype was observed many times. V gene TRBV7-3 combines with J gene TRBJ1-2, with 9 positions matching TRBD1. The CDR3 has 13 amino acids. The V and J ends lost 4 bases and 4 bases, in that order; junction bases with no gene match: 1. Germline V gives CDR1 SGHTA, CDR2 FQGTGA. The CDR3 spells CASSSTGGYGYTF. The CDR3 DNA is TGTGCCAGCAGCTCGACAGGGGGCTATGGCTACACCTTC.